A single sample gave rise to the 3 T cell receptor beta chains below, sequenced in a study of PD-L1 blockade in urothelial cancer. Method: immunoSEQ multiplex PCR; TCRdb's copy keeps in-frame clones and lacks some. The sample has 50,000 to 60,000 clones; 88% are singletons. As for time point: peripheral blood 6 weeks after treatment start. Sequences were derived from PBMCs, sampled around atezolizumab (anti-PD-L1) treatment. The receptors were gathered from a man aged 60 to 69 with urothelial cancer.

V usage is TRBV7-7 and J usage is TRBJ2-5; TRBD2 might be the D (6 bases). The CDR3 is 14 residues long. Germline V gene sequence: CDR1 SSHAT, CDR2 FNYEAQ (reference sequence). V dropped 4 bases and J dropped 4 bases, with 13 bases sitting between them. CDR3 sequence reads: CASSWDSSSETQYF. The DNA for the CDR3 is TGTGCCAGCAGCTGGGACTCCTCTTCAGAGACCCAGTACTTC.

This rearrangement joins TRBV7-9 to TRBJ2-1; 7 positions agree with TRBD1. This CDR3 contains 12 residues. V was pared by 5 bases and J by 8 bases, with 3 bases of the junction left unmatched. Germline CDR1 reads SEHNR; CDR2 reads FQNEAQ (reference sequence). CDR3 bases: TGTGCCAGCAGCCGAGACAGGGATGAGCAGTTCTTC. Amino acids: CASSRDRDEQFF.

The chain combines TRBV27 with TRBJ2-2; the match to TRBD1 covers 8 bases. CDR3 length: 23 amino acids. Germline V CDR1 and CDR2: MNHEY, SMNVEV (reference sequence). The J segment lost 3 bases and the V segment lost 3 bases, leaving 27 bases of the junction unmatched. CDR3 sequence: CASSFGPPRTLGIDRGHTGELFF. The CDR3 DNA reads as TGTGCCAGCAGTTTTGGGCCCCCCCGGACTTTGGGCATAGACAGGGGTCACACCGGGGAGCTGTTTTTT.